Listed below are T cell receptor beta chains from one sample, sequenced in a study of cytomegalovirus exposure and HLA in healthy donors. Libraries were prepared by immunoSEQ multiplex PCR; TCRdb keeps only in-frame clonotypes and omits some of them. The sample contains 200,000 or so clones, around 86% of which appear only once. Sample: PBMCs. These receptors all come from a young woman in good health and CMV-seropositive. The CDR3 runs from the conserved cysteine through the conserved F or W. The D gene is left open where the match is weak. Some rows have no size entry. The others give once, few or many, or a class for an expanded clone.

j_call clone_size d_call v_call cdr3_aa cdr3_nt
TRBJ1-3 - - TRBV28 CASSFRTAGNTIYF TGTGCCAGCAGTTTTAGAACAGCCGGAAACACCATATATTTT
TRBJ1-2 - - TRBV30 CAWSVRADSLYGYTF TGTGCCTGGAGTGTCCGAGCAGACTCTCTCTATGGCTACACCTTC
TRBJ1-2 - TRBD1 TRBV2 CASMGQGGGYTF TGTGCCAGCATGGGACAGGGTGGAGGCTACACCTTC
TRBJ1-1 few TRBD1 TRBV5-1 CASSSGPTGTEAFF TGCGCCAGCAGCTCCGGGCCGACAGGGACCGAAGCTTTCTTT
TRBJ1-2 - - TRBV11-2 CASSLQSGGNYGYTF TGTGCCAGCAGCCTCCAGAGCGGGGGAAACTATGGCTACACCTTC
TRBJ2-2 - - TRBV7-7 CASSLGLGGPTGELFF TGTGCCAGCAGCTTAGGATTGGGGGGTCCCACCGGGGAGCTGTTTTTT
TRBJ2-7 - TRBD1 TRBV4-1 CASSQDRPGTGLSEQYF TGCGCCAGCAGCCAAGACCGACCGGGGACAGGGCTATCCGAGCAGTACTTC
TRBJ1-2 - - TRBV4-1 CASGRRGYGYTF TGCGCCAGCGGGCGGCGGGGCTATGGCTACACCTTC
TRBJ1-3 - - TRBV5-4 CASSIGMAGNTIYF TGTGCCAGCAGCATCGGGATGGCTGGAAACACCATATATTTT
TRBJ2-7 - TRBD2 TRBV27 CASRALAGGYEQYF TGTGCCAGCAGGGCCCTTGCGGGAGGGTACGAGCAGTACTTC
TRBJ2-3 once - TRBV6-5 CASSPGLDTQYF TGTGCCAGCAGCCCGGGTTTAGATACGCAGTATTTT
TRBJ2-7 - - TRBV23-1 CASSHPPRDYEQYF TGCGCCAGCAGTCACCCTCCCAGGGACTACGAGCAGTACTTC
TRBJ1-1 - - TRBV7-9 CASSLAQGEAFF TGTGCCAGCAGCTTAGCACAGGGTGAAGCTTTCTTT
TRBJ1-1 once TRBD1 TRBV9 CASSSQGGSTEAFF TGTGCCAGCAGCTCACAGGGGGGGAGCACTGAAGCTTTCTTT
TRBJ2-7 few TRBD2 TRBV2 CASRTSTYEQYF TGTGCCAGCAGGACTAGCACTTACGAGCAGTACTTC
TRBJ2-1 - TRBD1 TRBV28 CASSLRRTGGEQFF TGTGCCAGCAGTTTGCGCCGTACAGGGGGTGAGCAGTTCTTC
TRBJ2-1 - - TRBV5-1 CASSPSLANYNEQFF TGCGCCAGCAGCCCCTCTCTAGCGAACTACAATGAGCAGTTCTTC